The rows below give T cell receptor beta chains drawn from one sample of a study of patients and donors after allogeneic stem cell transplantation. TCRdb passed the RT-PCR reads through MiXCR, listing each CDR3 protein once. This sample carries 9,000 to 10,000 distinct CDR3 sequences, approximately 6% of them seen once, and the ten largest clones take 25% to 30%. Sequences were obtained from blood, either unsorted or a sorted T cell fraction (not recorded which). Receptors were obtained from a human donor who was either an allogeneic HSCT recipient or a stem cell or donor lymphocyte infusion donor (not recorded which). It is not recorded whose cells these are; they may come from a transplant donor. Both conserved end residues are part of each CDR3. Clone size is shown for a subset of rows, as once, few, many or a class of expanded clone.

size: many; V: TRBV7-2; CDR3: CASSPRSTSTDTQYF
size: many; V: TRBV20-1; CDR3: CSVKGKATSGELFF
size: few; V: TRBV20-1; CDR3: CSAREEARFADTQYF
size: many; V: TRBV7-2; CDR3: CASSPAGIDNSPLHF
size: many; V: TRBV18; CDR3: CASSLQPAGIDIQYF
size: many; V: TRBV7-2; CDR3: CASSLNAGTDTQYF
size: many; V: TRBV5-6; CDR3: CASTITGGETQYF
size: .; V: TRBV6-6; CDR3: CASSRRQGGADTQYF
size: many; V: TRBV20-1; CDR3: CSAGGAETGELFF
size: medium-sized; V: TRBV30; CDR3: CAWRLSTGTAKVF
size: many; V: TRBV20-1; CDR3: CSARLGGGADTQYF
size: .; V: TRBV23-1; CDR3: CASSRGGRRGMNTEAFF
size: many; V: TRBV20-1; CDR3: CSARAPPGQGSTDTQYF
size: .; V: TRBV2; CDR3: CASSRLVTHRGAVFF
size: few; V: TRBV6-2/TRBV6-3; CDR3: CASSYQRGSSTDTQYF
size: many; V: TRBV5-1; CDR3: CASSLVGGVYNEQFF
size: few; V: TRBV5-1; CDR3: CASSSTSLETGELFF
size: .; V: TRBV20-1; CDR3: CSARPGGTGANVLTF
size: many; V: TRBV30; CDR3: CARDSSSGNTIYF
size: many; V: TRBV27; CDR3: CASSSQSSGANVLTF
size: many; V: TRBV12-5; CDR3: CASGLANRVYGYTF
size: many; V: TRBV6-2/TRBV6-3; CDR3: CASRDGSRQPQHF
size: many; V: TRBV20-1; CDR3: CSARAGARGYGYTF
size: .; V: TRBV20-1; CDR3: CSARDGLAPSNEQFF
size: many; V: TRBV7-2; CDR3: CASKQPNTGELFF
size: few; V: TRBV12-3/TRBV12-4; CDR3: CASKIAATDTQYF
size: many; V: TRBV6-5; CDR3: CASSTGPLREQYF
size: many; V: TRBV19; CDR3: CATGYNSPLHF
size: many; V: TRBV20-1; CDR3: CSARTGTRTEAFF
size: .; V: TRBV6-2/TRBV6-3; CDR3: CASSESQGRYYNEQFF
size: medium-sized; V: TRBV2; CDR3: CASSEQEGNYGYTF
size: many; V: TRBV28; CDR3: CASRVMGETQYF
size: many; V: TRBV29-1; CDR3: CSVQGRAFF
size: medium-sized; V: TRBV5-8; CDR3: CASSSDRDNQPQHF
size: .; V: TRBV5-1; CDR3: CASSLTGGSGDTQYF
size: many; V: TRBV11-3; CDR3: CASSLEWTSGNTGELFF
size: many; V: TRBV15; CDR3: CATSRGIGQGPGYTF
size: medium-sized; V: TRBV3-1; CDR3: CASSQATGSYGYTF
size: many; V: TRBV19; CDR3: CASSRDTNTGELFF
size: many; V: TRBV5-1; CDR3: CASTTSGRASANEQFF
size: many; V: TRBV18; CDR3: CASSPLRGTSGSSDEQFF
size: many; V: TRBV20-1; CDR3: CSANPGQSPSTDTQYF
size: many; V: TRBV19; CDR3: CASSLQGRRSDSPLHF
size: .; V: TRBV5-4; CDR3: CASSLALPKEQFF
size: many; V: TRBV28; CDR3: CASSRGGTGGGNQPQHF
size: many; V: TRBV5-1; CDR3: CASSQGTFQETQYF
size: many; V: TRBV11-2; CDR3: CASSYTSGSSYNEQFF
size: medium-sized; V: TRBV27; CDR3: CATFSGSVGGTGELFF
size: many; V: TRBV24-1; CDR3: CATSDPAGELFF
size: many; V: TRBV5-1; CDR3: CASSYWVGGAYYNEQFF
size: many; V: TRBV5-1; CDR3: CASSRRQAGITDTQYF